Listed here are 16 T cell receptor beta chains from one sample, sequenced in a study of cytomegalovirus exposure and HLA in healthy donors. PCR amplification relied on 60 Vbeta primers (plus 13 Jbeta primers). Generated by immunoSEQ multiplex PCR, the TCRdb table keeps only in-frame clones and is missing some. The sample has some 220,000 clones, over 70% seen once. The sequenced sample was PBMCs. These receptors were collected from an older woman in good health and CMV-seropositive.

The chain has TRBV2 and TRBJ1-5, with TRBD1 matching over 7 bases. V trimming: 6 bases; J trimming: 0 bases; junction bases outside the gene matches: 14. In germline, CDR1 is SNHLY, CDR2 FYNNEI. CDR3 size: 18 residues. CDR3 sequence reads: CASSARDRWSYSNQPQHF. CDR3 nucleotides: TGTGCCAGCAGCGCTCGGGACAGATGGTCTTATAGCAATCAGCCCCAGCATTTT. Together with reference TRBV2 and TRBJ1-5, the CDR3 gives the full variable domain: EPEVTQTPSHQVTQMGQEVILRCVPISNHLYFYWYRQILGQKVEFLVSFYNNEISEKSEIFDDQFSVERPDGSNFTLKIRSTKLEDSAMYFCASSARDRWSYSNQPQHFGDGTRLSIL.

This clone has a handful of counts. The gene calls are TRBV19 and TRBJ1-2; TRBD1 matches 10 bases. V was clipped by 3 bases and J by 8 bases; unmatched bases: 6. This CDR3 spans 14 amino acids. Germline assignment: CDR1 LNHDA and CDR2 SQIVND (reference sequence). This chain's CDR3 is CASSIRDRGSGYTF. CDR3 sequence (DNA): TGTGCCAGTAGTATCCGGGACAGGGGTAGCGGCTACACCTTC. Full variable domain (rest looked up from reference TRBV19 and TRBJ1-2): DGGITQSPKYLFRKEGQNVTLSCEQNLNHDAMYWYRQDPGQGLRLIYYSQIVNDFQKGDIAEGYSVSREKKESFPLTVTSAQKNPTAFYLCASSIRDRGSGYTFGSGTRLTVV.

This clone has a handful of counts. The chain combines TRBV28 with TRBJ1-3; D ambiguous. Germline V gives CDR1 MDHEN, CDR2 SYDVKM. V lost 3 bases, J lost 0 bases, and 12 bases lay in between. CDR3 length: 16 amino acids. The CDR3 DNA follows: TGTGCCAGCAGTTTCGTTGGCAGAACCTCTGGAAACACCATATATTTT. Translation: CASSFVGRTSGNTIYF.

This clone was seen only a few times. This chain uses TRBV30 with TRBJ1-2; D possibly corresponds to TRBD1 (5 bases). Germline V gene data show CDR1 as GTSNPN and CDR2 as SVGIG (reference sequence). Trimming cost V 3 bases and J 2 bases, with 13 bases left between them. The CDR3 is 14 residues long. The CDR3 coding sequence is TGTGCCTGGAGCCGACAGAGTCCCAACTATGGCTACACCTTC. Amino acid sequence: CAWSRQSPNYGYTF.

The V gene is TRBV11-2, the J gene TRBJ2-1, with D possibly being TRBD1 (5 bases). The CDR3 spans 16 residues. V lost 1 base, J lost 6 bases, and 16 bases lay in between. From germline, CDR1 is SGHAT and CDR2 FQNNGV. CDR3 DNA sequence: TGTGCCAGCAGCTTAGTCTACAGGACCTTCACCAATGAGCAGTTCTTC. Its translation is CASSLVYRTFTNEQFF.

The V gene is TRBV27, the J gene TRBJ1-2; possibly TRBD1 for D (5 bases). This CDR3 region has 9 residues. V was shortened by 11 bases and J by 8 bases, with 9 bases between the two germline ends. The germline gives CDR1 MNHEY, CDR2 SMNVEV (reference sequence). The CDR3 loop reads CAGKGGYTF. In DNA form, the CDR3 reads TGTGCCGGGAAGGGGGGCTACACCTTC.

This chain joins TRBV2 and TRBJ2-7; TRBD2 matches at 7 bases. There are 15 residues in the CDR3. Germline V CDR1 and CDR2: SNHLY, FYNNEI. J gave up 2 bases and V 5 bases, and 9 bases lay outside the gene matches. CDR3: CASSPSGGRAYEQYF. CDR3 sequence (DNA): TGTGCCAGCAGTCCCTCGGGGGGAAGGGCCTACGAGCAGTACTTC.

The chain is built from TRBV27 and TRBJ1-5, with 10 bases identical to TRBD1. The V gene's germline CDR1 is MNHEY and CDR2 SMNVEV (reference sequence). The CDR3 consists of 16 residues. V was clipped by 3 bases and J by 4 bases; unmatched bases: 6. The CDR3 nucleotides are TGTGCCAGCAGTTTCTCCGGACAGGGGGGAAATCAGCCCCAGCATTTT. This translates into CASSFSGQGGNQPQHF.

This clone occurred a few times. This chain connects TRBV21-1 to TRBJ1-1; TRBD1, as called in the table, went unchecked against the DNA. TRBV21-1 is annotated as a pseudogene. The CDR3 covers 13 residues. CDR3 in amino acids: CASSKGRVQMAFF. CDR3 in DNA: TGTGCCAGCAGCAAAGGCAGGGTGCAGATGGCTTTCTTT.

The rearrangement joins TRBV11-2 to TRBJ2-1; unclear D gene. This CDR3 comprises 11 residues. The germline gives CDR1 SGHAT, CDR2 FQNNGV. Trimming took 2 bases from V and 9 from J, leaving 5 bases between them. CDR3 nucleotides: TGTGCCAGCAGCTTAAACAGTGAGCAGTTCTTC. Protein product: CASSLNSEQFF.

The CDR3 nucleotides are TGTGCCAGCAGACAGGGGGCATCTGCGAACACCGGGGAGCTGTTTTTT. Translated, it gives CASRQGASANTGELFF. The V and J genes are TRBV2 and TRBJ2-2, with 9 positions matching TRBD1. The junction had 5 bases not matched to a gene; V was cut back by 6 bases and J by 0 bases. The CDR3 loop spans 16 amino acids. Germline CDR1 is SNHLY and CDR2 is FYNNEI.

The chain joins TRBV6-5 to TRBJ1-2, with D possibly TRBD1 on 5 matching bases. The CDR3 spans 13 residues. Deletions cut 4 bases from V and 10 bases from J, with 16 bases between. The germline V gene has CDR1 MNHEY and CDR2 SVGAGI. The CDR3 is CASSSTEEGAYTF. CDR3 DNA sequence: TGTGCCAGCAGTTCAACCGAGGAAGGGGCCTACACCTTC.

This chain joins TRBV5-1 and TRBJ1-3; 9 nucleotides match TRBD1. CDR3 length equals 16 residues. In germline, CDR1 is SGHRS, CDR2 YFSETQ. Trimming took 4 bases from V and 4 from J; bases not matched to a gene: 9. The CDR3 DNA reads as TGCGCCAGCAGCGGGGGCACAGGGGGCGCAGGAAACACCATATATTTT. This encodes CASSGGTGGAGNTIYF.

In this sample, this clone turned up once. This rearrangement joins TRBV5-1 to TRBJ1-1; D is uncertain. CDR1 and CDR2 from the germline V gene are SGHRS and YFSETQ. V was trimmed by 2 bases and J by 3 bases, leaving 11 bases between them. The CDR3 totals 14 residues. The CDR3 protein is CASSLWTLDTEAFF. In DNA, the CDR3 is TGCGCCAGCAGCTTATGGACTCTGGACACTGAAGCTTTCTTT.

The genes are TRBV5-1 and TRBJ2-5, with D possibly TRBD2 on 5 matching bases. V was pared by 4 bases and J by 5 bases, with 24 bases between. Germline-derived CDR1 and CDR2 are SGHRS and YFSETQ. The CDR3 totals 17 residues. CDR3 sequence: CASSPRVQPAARETQYF. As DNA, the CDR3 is TGCGCCAGCAGCCCGCGGGTCCAACCCGCGGCAAGGGAGACCCAGTACTTC.

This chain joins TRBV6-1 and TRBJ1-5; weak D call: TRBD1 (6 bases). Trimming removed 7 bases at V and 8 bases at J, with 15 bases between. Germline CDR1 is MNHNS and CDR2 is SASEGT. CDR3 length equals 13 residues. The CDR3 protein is CASKLDSQKPQHF. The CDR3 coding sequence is TGTGCCAGCAAATTGGACAGCCAAAAGCCCCAGCATTTT.